This T cell receptor beta chain was observed in a study of T cell repertoires in cytomegalovirus infection. Study-level background: Recently identified HLA-C-restricted and well-studied HLA-B-restricted CMV epitopes were used. Shared public TCR beta signatures pointed to both CMV infection and a matching HLA type. Study observations and caveats: It was HLA-C-restricted CMV-specific TCR beta clonotypes that dominated the response ex vivo.

Points on this clonotype: Its antigen is currently unknown.

After removal of 11 bases from V and 7 bases from J, the junction contained 3 bases not matched to a gene. The germline V gene has CDR1 LNHDA and CDR2 SQIVND (reference sequence). There are 10 residues in the CDR3. TCRdb re-called the reads with MiXCR, one entry per CDR3 protein. The repertoire includes approximately 990,000 distinct CDR3 sequences, about a third of them detected once, and 13% sits in the top ten. This sequence joins TRBV19 and TRBJ2-5, with TRBD2 matching 8 bases. The origin of this receptor is a human donor in good health (CMV status not recorded). Some clones in this sample may be carry-over from other donors' samples. Sequenced material: cultured CD8+ T cells from PBMCs, taken from culture after CMV antigen stimulation. The CDR3: CAAGGGTQYF. Written as DNA, the CDR3 is TGTGCCGCGGGGGGAGGGACCCAGTACTTC.